The 19 T cell receptor beta chains in this list originate from one sample, sequenced in a study of T cells in Graves' hyperthyroidism and ophthalmopathy. RNA transcripts were the template for amplifying TCR beta CDR3 regions. HTBI primers were the set used in a first-round RT-PCR of the TCR CDR3. TCRdb fed the multiplex PCR reads into MiXCR, producing one record per CDR3 protein. The sample holds some 620,000 distinct CDR3 sequences, roughly 15% seen once. The source material was blood. These receptors were collected from a woman younger than 45 with Graves' hyperthyroidism.

The V and J genes are TRBV29-1 and TRBJ1-3; 7 nucleotides line up with TRBD1. CDR3 length: 13 residues. Unmatched junction bases numbered 2, after V lost 2 bases and J lost 4 bases. The germline V gene has CDR1 SQVTM and CDR2 ANQGSEA. This CDR3 reads CSVEMGQGNTIYF. For the CDR3, the DNA is TGCAGCGTTGAAATGGGACAGGGAAACACCATATATTTT.

The rearrangement uses TRBV6-5 and TRBJ2-1; the D gene is possibly TRBD2 (5 bases). Germline assignment: CDR1 MNHEY and CDR2 SVGAGI. The V end was cut by 2 bases, the J end by 7 bases, with 15 bases between. This CDR3 spans 15 amino acids. The CDR3 bases are TGTGCCAGCAGTTACAGAGGAGCTAGCAGTAATGAGCAGTTCTTC. As protein: CASSYRGASSNEQFF.

In this sample, this clonotype turned up many times. This chain uses TRBV11-2 with TRBJ1-6; D uncertain. Trimming left V 0 bases short and J 9 bases short, with 6 bases between. CDR3 length equals 13 residues. Germline V gene lookup returns CDR1 SGHAT and CDR2 FQNNGV. The CDR3 nucleotides read TGTGCCAGCAGCTTAGAACGCGGTTCACCCCTCCACTTT. Translated, it gives CASSLERGSPLHF. The full variable domain, its missing parts supplied by reference TRBV11-2 and TRBJ1-6, is EAGVAQSPRYKIIEKRQSVAFWCNPISGHATLYWYQQILGQGPKLLIQFQNNGVVDDSQLPKDRFSAERLKGVDSTLKIQPAKLEDSAVYLCASSLERGSPLHFGNGTRLTVT.

In its sample, this clonotype was seen a few times. The V gene is TRBV10-3, the J gene TRBJ1-5; 9 bases are a match to TRBD1. V shed 0 bases, J shed 10 bases, and the junction held 10 bases outside the gene matches. Per the germline V gene, CDR1 is ENHRY and CDR2 is SYGVKD. The length of the CDR3 is 16 residues. CDR3 in amino acids: CAISESGTGSDGPQHF. The CDR3 nucleotides read TGTGCCATCAGTGAGTCAGGGACAGGGTCCGATGGTCCCCAGCATTTT.

This clonotype was seen a few times. The CDR3 DNA reads as TGTGCCAGCAGTTTATCTGCTCCACCCACCGGGGAGCTGTTTTTT. Encoded protein: CASSLSAPPTGELFF. The V call is TRBV27, the J call TRBJ2-2; D is undetermined. The CDR3 totals 15 residues. V shed 0 bases and J shed 4 bases, with 9 bases lying between them. The germline gives CDR1 MNHEY, CDR2 SMNVEV (reference sequence).

This clonotype turned up a few times. V is TRBV5-1 and J is TRBJ2-3, with 8 bases aligning to TRBD2. The CDR3 loop spans 16 amino acids. V was pared by 4 bases and J by 0 bases, with 7 bases of the junction left unmatched. From germline, CDR1 is SGHRS and CDR2 YFSETQ. CDR3 region: CASSPWTSQSTDTQYF. As DNA, the CDR3 is TGCGCCAGCAGCCCGTGGACTAGCCAGAGCACAGATACGCAGTATTTT.

The table lists this clonotype with many counts. This chain links TRBV28 with TRBJ2-5; TRBD2 aligns across 10 bases. The CDR3 is 14 amino acids. The V segment lost 5 bases and the J segment 7 bases; nucleotides outside the gene matches: 7. Per germline, CDR1 MDHEN and CDR2 SYDVKM. The DNA of the CDR3 is TGTGCCAGCAGTCCCGGGACTAGCGAGGCGACCCAGTACTTC. Translating gives CASSPGTSEATQYF.

V and J are TRBV19 and TRBJ1-1, with D hard to call. V was pared by 3 bases and J by 1 base, with 9 bases between. The CDR3 is 14 residues long. CDR1 LNHDA and CDR2 SQIVND come from the germline V gene (reference sequence). The CDR3 nucleotides read TGTGCCAGTAGTATCGGCAGGACGAACACTGAAGCTTTCTTT. Its protein product is CASSIGRTNTEAFF. The full variable domain, rest sourced from reference TRBV19 and TRBJ1-1, is DGGITQSPKYLFRKEGQNVTLSCEQNLNHDAMYWYRQDPGQGLRLIYYSQIVNDFQKGDIAEGYSVSREKKESFPLTVTSAQKNPTAFYLCASSIGRTNTEAFFGQGTRLTVV.

This clonotype was seen a few times. This rearrangement joins TRBV6-2 or TRBV6-3 to TRBJ1-5; D ambiguous. V was trimmed by 6 bases and J by 7 bases, leaving 13 bases between them. Germline CDR1 is MNHEY and CDR2 is SVGEGT. The CDR3 runs 13 residues. The DNA of the CDR3 is TGTGCCAGCAGCCAGATGGTGGGGCAGCCCCAGCATTTT. It specifies CASSQMVGQPQHF.

This clonotype was picked up many times. This sequence joins TRBV29-1 and TRBJ1-5, with D unresolved. This CDR3 contains 13 residues. V lost 2 bases, J lost 4 bases, and 9 bases lay in between. Germline values: CDR1 SQVTM, CDR2 ANQGSEA. The CDR3 DNA reads as TGCAGCGTTGAAATTACTGAGAATCAGCCCCAGCATTTT. Translation: CSVEITENQPQHF.

Written as DNA, the CDR3 is TGCAGTGCTTTGGGGGCCAGGGTAGCAGCTTTCTTT. This gives the protein CSALGARVAAFF. The chain recombines TRBV20-1 with TRBJ1-1, with TRBD1 as a possible D gene (6 bases). The germline CDR1 and CDR2 sequences are DFQATT and SNEGSKA (reference sequence). CDR3 length: 12 residues. Deletions cut 5 bases from V and 10 bases from J, with 17 bases between.

The chain recombines TRBV20-1 with TRBJ2-7; 9 positions match TRBD2. The CDR3 runs to 15 residues. With 0 bases clipped from V and 3 bases from J, the junction kept 6 bases outside the gene matches. Germline CDR1 and CDR2: DFQATT and SNEGSKA (reference sequence). The chain's CDR3 is CSAREVAGDFYEQYF. CDR3 sequence (DNA): TGCAGTGCTAGAGAGGTAGCGGGAGACTTCTACGAGCAGTACTTC.

This clonotype was counted only a few times. This chain links TRBV6-1 with TRBJ1-5; no clear D. This CDR3 spans 13 amino acids. Trimming pared 8 bases from V and 0 bases from J, leaving 8 bases between. Germline V gene data show CDR1 as MNHNS and CDR2 as SASEGT. CDR3 amino acids: CASRMYSNQPQHF. In nucleotides, the CDR3 is TGTGCCAGCCGGATGTATAGCAATCAGCCCCAGCATTTT.

This clonotype was detected ten times or more. CDR3 loop: CASSLSWDSPETQYF. The CDR3 nucleotides are TGTGCCAGCAGTTTATCGTGGGACTCCCCGGAGACCCAGTACTTC. V is TRBV28 and J is TRBJ2-5; the D gene is possibly TRBD2 (6 bases). The germline CDR1 and CDR2 sequences are MDHEN and SYDVKM. The V gene lost 1 base and the J gene lost 5 bases, with 14 bases spanning the gap. The CDR3 is made up of 15 amino acids.

The gene calls are TRBV7-2 and TRBJ2-4; D gene ambiguous. Germline V gene lookup returns CDR1 SGHTA and CDR2 FQGNSA. This CDR3 spans 13 amino acids. V was shortened by 5 bases and J by 9 bases, with 14 bases between the two germline ends. The CDR3 DNA reads as TGTGCCAGCAGCCCCGCCCGGCTCGGCATTCAGTACTTC. Protein: CASSPARLGIQYF.

In this sample, this clonotype turned up many times. The chain links TRBV11-2 to TRBJ2-5, with 7 positions matching TRBD1. The germline V gene has CDR1 SGHAT and CDR2 FQNNGV. CDR3 size: 13 residues. The V and J ends lost 5 bases and 12 bases, in that order; junction bases with no gene match: 12. The CDR3: CASSHSGQAQEYF. The CDR3, as DNA: TGTGCCAGCAGCCACTCCGGACAGGCCCAAGAGTACTTC. Full variable domain (remainder filled in from reference TRBV11-2 and TRBJ2-5): EAGVAQSPRYKIIEKRQSVAFWCNPISGHATLYWYQQILGQGPKLLIQFQNNGVVDDSQLPKDRFSAERLKGVDSTLKIQPAKLEDSAVYLCASSHSGQAQEYFGPGTRLLVL.

The sample holds many counts of this clonotype. The J gene is TRBJ2-1, the V gene TRBV28, with TRBD2 matching over 10 bases. Germline loops: CDR1 MDHEN, CDR2 SYDVKM. Trimming removed 2 bases from V and 7 bases from J; junction bases left unmatched: 8. CDR3 length: 16 residues. The CDR3 is CASSLAGLAGANEQFF. The CDR3 DNA reads TGTGCCAGCAGTTTAGCCGGGCTAGCGGGAGCGAATGAGCAGTTCTTC.

The chain uses TRBV7-2 and TRBJ2-7; D perhaps matches TRBD2 (6 bases). V lost 3 bases to trimming and J lost 0 bases, with 15 bases between them. This CDR3 comprises 16 residues. Germline V gene sequence: CDR1 SGHTA, CDR2 FQGNSA. CDR3 sequence reads: CASSLSAGLSSYEQYF. CDR3 sequence (DNA): TGTGCCAGCAGCTTGTCAGCGGGCCTAAGCTCCTACGAGCAGTACTTC.

This clonotype came up many times. The chain is built from TRBV19 and TRBJ1-5; maybe TRBD1 (6 bases). V shed 7 bases and J shed 2 bases, with 12 bases lying between them. Germline CDR1 is LNHDA and CDR2 is SQIVND (reference sequence). The CDR3 runs 14 residues. In DNA form, the CDR3 reads TGTGCCAGTACACTACAGGGCCGCAATCAGCCCCAGCATTTT. The encoded protein is CASTLQGRNQPQHF.